These 21 T cell receptor beta chains share one sample of origin, sequenced in a study of response to subunit inactivated influenza vaccine. TCRdb re-analysed the RT-PCR reads in MiXCR, keeping a single row per CDR3 protein. The repertoire holds 400,000 to 650,000 distinct CDR3 sequences, with approximately 6.9% as singletons. This sample comprised PBMCs from blood, obtained roughly 24 months after vaccination. The receptors shown here come from a man between 50 and 69 years old who received an inactivated influenza vaccine.

A few counts support this clonotype. The rearrangement uses TRBV11-2 and TRBJ2-7; unclear D gene. V was trimmed by 5 bases and J by 7 bases, leaving 18 bases between them. This CDR3 has 14 amino acids. Germline CDR1 is SGHAT and CDR2 is FQNNGV. The CDR3 loop reads CASSPLDRDREQYF. The DNA of the CDR3 is TGTGCCAGCAGCCCGTTGGACCGAGATAGGGAGCAGTACTTC.

This clonotype was picked up many times. The chain combines TRBV24-1 with TRBJ2-1; D might be TRBD1 or TRBD2, each matching 5 bases. Looked up from germline, CDR1 is KGHDR and CDR2 is SFDVKD. CDR3 length: 13 residues. The V gene lost 3 bases and the J gene lost 11 bases, with 13 bases spanning the gap. In DNA, the CDR3 is TGTGCCACCAGTGATCCAGGGACGGATCAGCAGTTCTTC. This encodes CATSDPGTDQQFF.

This clonotype appeared many times. The genes are TRBV5-1 and TRBJ2-2; 14 positions agree with TRBD2. The CDR3 sequence is 17 residues long. Unmatched junction bases numbered 6, after V lost 8 bases and J lost 0 bases. Germline V gene sequence: CDR1 SGHRS, CDR2 YFSETQ. The CDR3 sequence: CASLPGLAGANTGELFF. CDR3 DNA: TGCGCCAGTCTACCGGGACTAGCGGGGGCGAACACCGGGGAGCTGTTTTTT.

V gene TRBV27 combines with J gene TRBJ2-5; 11 bases match TRBD2. Germline CDR1 and CDR2: MNHEY and SMNVEV (reference sequence). The CDR3 is made up of 14 amino acids. J gave up 4 bases and V 5 bases, and 3 bases lay outside the gene matches. CDR3 loop: CASSPLAGGETQYF. DNA for the CDR3: TGTGCCAGCAGTCCCCTAGCGGGAGGAGAGACCCAGTACTTC.

This clonotype has at least ten counts. The rearrangement links TRBV20-1 to TRBJ1-2; weak D call: TRBD1 (5 bases). This CDR3 comprises 15 residues. V lost 2 bases and J 6 bases, leaving 19 bases between the germline ends. Germline CDR1 DFQATT, CDR2 SNEGSKA (reference sequence). CDR3 sequence: CSARSVQEGPNGYTF. The CDR3 bases are TGCAGTGCTAGATCGGTACAGGAGGGCCCTAATGGCTACACCTTC.

At least ten counts were recorded for this clonotype. The junction does not match germline at one end; this may be a read error. This chain connects TRBV29-1 to TRBJ2-3, with 10 bases fitting TRBD2. Germline loops: CDR1 SQVTM, CDR2 ANQGSEA. The CDR3 is 9 amino acids. The CDR3 is CSVELAGVF. In nucleotides, the CDR3 is TGCAGCGTTGAACTAGCGGGGGTCTTT.

Turning to this clonotype: Since a much larger clone is just one base distant, this may be a read error. The chain employs TRBV7-8 and TRBJ2-1; D not resolved. Germline CDR1 and CDR2: SGHVS and FQNEAQ. The V gene lost 5 bases and the J gene lost 3 bases, with 17 bases spanning the gap. The CDR3 sequence is 16 residues long. The CDR3 DNA is TGTGCCAGCAGCCGTTCCCTCGCGGAAATCTACAATGAGCAGTTCTTC. This encodes CASSRSLAEIYNEQFF. Using reference TRBV7-8 and TRBJ2-1 for the parts outside the CDR3, the full variable domain is GAGVSQSPRYKVAKRGQDVALRCDPISGHVSLFWYQQALGQGPEFLTYFQNEAQLDKSGLPSDRFFAERPEGSVSTLKIQRTQQEDSAVYLCASSRSLAEIYNEQFFGPGTRLTVL.

Regarding this clonotype: A much more abundant neighbour one base away suggests this may be a read error. The gene calls are TRBV3-1 and TRBJ2-5; TRBD2 matches 12 bases. The junction had 15 bases not matched to a gene; V was cut back by 7 bases and J by 6 bases. CDR1 is LGHDT, CDR2 YNNKEL, per germline (reference sequence). The CDR3 loop spans 17 amino acids. The CDR3 DNA follows: TGTGCCAGCACGCCCCCCTCTAGCGGGGGGGCCCAGAAGACCCAGTACTTC. This codes for CASTPPSSGGAQKTQYF.

The chain combines TRBV6-5 with TRBJ1-4; D is unresolved. V gave up 0 bases and J gave up 6 bases, with 8 bases separating them. The CDR3 is 14 amino acids. Germline-derived CDR1 and CDR2 are MNHEY and SVGAGI. CDR3 nucleotides: TGTGCCAGCAGTTACTCGGGTGTGGATGAAAAACTGTTTTTT. It yields the protein CASSYSGVDEKLFF.

As concerns this clonotype: This could be a read error, since a much larger clone is one nucleotide away. This rearrangement joins TRBV24-1 to TRBJ2-1, with D perhaps given as TRBD1 or TRBD2 (5 bases each). Germline CDR1 and CDR2: KGHDR and SFDVKD. The CDR3 sequence is 18 residues long. V dropped 3 bases and J dropped 1 base, with 18 bases sitting between them. CDR3 region: CATSDVTIGTDSYNEQFF. The DNA of the CDR3 is TGTGCCACCAGTGATGTAACCATCGGGACGGATTCCTACAATGAGCAGTTCTTC.

This clonotype showed up many times. The CDR3 loop reads CSARSTGGSYEQYF. The CDR3 bases are TGCAGTGCTAGATCGACAGGGGGTTCCTACGAGCAGTACTTC. The chain couples TRBV20-1 to TRBJ2-7; 9 bases are a match to TRBD1. Unmatched junction bases numbered 3, after V lost 2 bases and J lost 1 base. CDR3 length: 14 amino acids. Germline V lookup: CDR1 DFQATT, CDR2 SNEGSKA (reference sequence).

V and J are TRBV20-1 and TRBJ1-4; D is unresolved. This CDR3 has 11 amino acids. V was cut by 2 bases and J by 7 bases, with 5 bases left in between. Germline V gene lookup returns CDR1 DFQATT and CDR2 SNEGSKA (reference sequence). The chain's CDR3 is CSARLGEKLFF. CDR3 DNA sequence: TGCAGTGCTAGATTGGGTGAAAAACTGTTTTTT.

Only a few counts were recorded for this clonotype. J is TRBJ1-2 and V is TRBV29-1; the D is unclear. Germline CDR1 SQVTM, CDR2 ANQGSEA. With 4 bases removed from V and 0 bases from J, the gap between germline ends came to 12 bases. There are 14 residues in the CDR3. The CDR3 here is CSVVPTGANYGYTF. The CDR3 region has the DNA TGCAGCGTTGTACCGACTGGAGCTAACTATGGCTACACCTTC.

V gene TRBV10-3 combines with J gene TRBJ1-5; D unresolved. Germline CDR1 reads ENHRY; CDR2 reads SYGVKD. The length of the CDR3 is 12 residues. Trimming stripped 2 bases from V and 4 bases from J, with 3 bases between. The CDR3 DNA reads TGTGCCATCAGTGAGGGGAATCAGCCCCAGCATTTT. As protein: CAISEGNQPQHF.

This clonotype has ten or more counts. This chain links TRBV28 with TRBJ2-1; D gene uncertain. CDR3 length: 11 amino acids. Germline values: CDR1 MDHEN, CDR2 SYDVKM. V was cut by 7 bases and J by 8 bases, with 9 bases left in between. CDR3 DNA: TGTGCCAGCACTATAGAGGATGAGCAGTTCTTC. Translated: CASTIEDEQFF.

The rearrangement uses TRBV7-9 and TRBJ2-7; no clear D. CDR3 length equals 13 residues. CDR1 and CDR2 (germline): SEHNR, FQNEAQ (reference sequence). Trimming removed 4 bases at V and 6 bases at J, with 13 bases between. The CDR3 reads CASSSPARSEQYF. The CDR3 DNA reads as TGTGCCAGCAGCTCCCCCGCCCGTAGCGAGCAGTACTTC.

Ten or more counts support this clonotype. The rearrangement links TRBV5-6 to TRBJ2-7; D possibly corresponds to TRBD1 (6 bases). Per germline, CDR1 SGHDT and CDR2 YYEEEE. The CDR3 loop spans 13 amino acids. V was shortened by 7 bases and J by 6 bases, with 17 bases between the two germline ends. In nucleotides, the CDR3 is TGTGCCAGCTCGACAGGACCTGTTCTCGAGCAGTACTTC. Amino acid sequence: CASSTGPVLEQYF.

This chain joins TRBV15 and TRBJ2-2; 8 bases agree with TRBD2. The CDR3 is 16 residues long. Trimming removed 5 bases from V and 6 bases from J; junction bases left unmatched: 11. Looked up from germline, CDR1 is LNHNV and CDR2 is YYDKDF (reference sequence). For the CDR3, the DNA is TGTGCCACCAGCTTAACTAGCGGATGGGCGGCCGGGGAGCTGTTTTTT. Protein product: CATSLTSGWAAGELFF.

This clonotype was observed a few times. The chain joins TRBV20-1 to TRBJ2-3; TRBD2 matches 8 bases. CDR1 DFQATT and CDR2 SNEGSKA come from the germline V gene (reference sequence). This CDR3 comprises 15 residues. J lost 4 bases, V lost 7 bases, and 13 bases had no gene match. CDR3 region: CSGSREALPADTQYF. CDR3 DNA: TGCAGTGGGTCGCGGGAGGCTCTTCCGGCAGATACGCAGTATTTT.

This clonotype was counted only a few times. This chain uses TRBV6-1 with TRBJ2-5, with 10 bases matching TRBD2. V lost 5 bases and J lost 5; bases outside the gene matches: 5. From germline, CDR1 is MNHNS and CDR2 SASEGT. This CDR3 has 14 amino acids. The CDR3 sequence is CASSPSGRGETQYF. The CDR3 DNA reads as TGTGCCAGCAGTCCCAGCGGGAGGGGTGAGACCCAGTACTTC.

This clonotype has ten or more counts. The CDR3 sequence is CASSFPVTSGRTDTGELFF. The CDR3 region has the DNA TGTGCCAGCAGTTTCCCCGTCACTAGCGGGAGGACTGACACCGGGGAGCTGTTTTTT. The V call is TRBV28, the J call TRBJ2-2, with TRBD2 matching 12 bases. Trimming at V came to 3 bases and at J to 3 bases, leaving 11 bases not matched to a gene. Per germline, CDR1 MDHEN and CDR2 SYDVKM. This CDR3 has 19 amino acids.